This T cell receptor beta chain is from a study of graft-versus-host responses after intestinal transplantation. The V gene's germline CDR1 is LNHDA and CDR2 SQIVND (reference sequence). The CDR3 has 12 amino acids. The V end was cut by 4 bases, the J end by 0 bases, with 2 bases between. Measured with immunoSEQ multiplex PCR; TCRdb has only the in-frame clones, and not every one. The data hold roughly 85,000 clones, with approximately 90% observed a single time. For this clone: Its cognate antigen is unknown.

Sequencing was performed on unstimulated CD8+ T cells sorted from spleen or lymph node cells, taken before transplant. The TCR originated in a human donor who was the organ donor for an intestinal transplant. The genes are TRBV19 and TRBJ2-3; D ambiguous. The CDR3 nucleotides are TGTGCCAGTAGTACTAGCACAGATACGCAGTATTTT. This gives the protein CASSTSTDTQYF. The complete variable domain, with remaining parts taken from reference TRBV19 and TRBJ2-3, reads DGGITQSPKYLFRKEGQNVTLSCEQNLNHDAMYWYRQDPGQGLRLIYYSQIVNDFQKGDIAEGYSVSREKKESFPLTVTSAQKNPTAFYLCASSTSTDTQYFGPGTRLTVL.